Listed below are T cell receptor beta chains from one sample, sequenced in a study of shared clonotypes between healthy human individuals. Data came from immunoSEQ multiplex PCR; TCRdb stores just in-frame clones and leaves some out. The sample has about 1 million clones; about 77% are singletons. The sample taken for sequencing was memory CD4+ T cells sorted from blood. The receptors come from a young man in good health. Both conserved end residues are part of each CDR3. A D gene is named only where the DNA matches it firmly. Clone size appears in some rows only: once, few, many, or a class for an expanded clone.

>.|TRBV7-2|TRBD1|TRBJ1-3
CASSQQGALGNTIYF
TGTGCCAGCAGCCAACAGGGGGCTCTCGGAAACACCATATATTTT
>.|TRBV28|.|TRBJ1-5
CATHRDITSYSNQPQHF
TGTGCCACCCACCGGGACATCACCAGTTATAGCAATCAGCCCCAGCATTTT
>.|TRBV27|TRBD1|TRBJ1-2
CASSLVGTGGSNYGYTF
TGTGCCAGCAGTTTAGTCGGGACAGGGGGATCAAACTATGGCTACACCTTC
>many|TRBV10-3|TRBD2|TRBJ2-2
CAISESRGLALFF
TGTGCCATCAGTGAGTCACGGGGACTAGCGCTGTTTTTT
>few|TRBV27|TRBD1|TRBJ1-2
CASTTGTGGDGYTF
TGTGCCAGCACTACCGGGACAGGGGGCGATGGCTACACCTTC
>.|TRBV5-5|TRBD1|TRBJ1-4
CASSFRTGLDEKLFF
TGTGCCAGCAGCTTCAGGACAGGCCTTGACGAAAAACTGTTTTTT
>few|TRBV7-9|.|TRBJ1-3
CARQKGNTIYF
TGTGCCAGACAAAAAGGAAACACCATATATTTT
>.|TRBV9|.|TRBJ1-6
CASSVVQIGAPLHF
TGTGCCAGCAGCGTAGTCCAGATTGGGGCACCCCTCCACTTT
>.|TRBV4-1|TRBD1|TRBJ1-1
CASSQDGTGGEAFF
TGCGCCAGCAGCCAAGATGGGACAGGGGGTGAAGCTTTCTTT
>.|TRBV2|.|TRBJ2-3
CASIRRSTDTQYF
TGTGCCAGCATCCGCCGGAGCACAGATACGCAGTATTTT
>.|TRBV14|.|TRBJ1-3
CASSQVTPGRSGNTIYF
TGTGCCAGCAGCCAGGTAACACCGGGGCGCTCTGGAAACACCATATATTTT
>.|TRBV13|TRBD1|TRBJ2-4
CASSPGTGGVAKNIQYF
TGTGCCAGCAGCCCCGGGACAGGGGGCGTAGCCAAAAACATTCAGTACTTC
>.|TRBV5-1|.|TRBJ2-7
CASSMAAAVSYEQYF
TGCGCCAGCAGTATGGCGGCCGCGGTATCCTACGAGCAGTACTTC
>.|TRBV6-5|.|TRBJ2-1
CASSYGLVGEQFF
TGTGCCAGCAGTTATGGGCTGGTCGGTGAGCAGTTCTTC
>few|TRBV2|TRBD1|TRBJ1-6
CASSERTGYNSPLHF
TGTGCCAGCAGTGAACGGACAGGGTATAATTCACCCCTCCACTTT
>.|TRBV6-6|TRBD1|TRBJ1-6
CASSTSGQGYSPLHF
TGTGCCAGCAGCACCTCGGGACAGGGATACTCACCCCTCCACTTT
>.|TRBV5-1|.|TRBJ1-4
CASSLNLATNEKLFF
TGCGCCAGCAGCTTGAACCTGGCAACTAATGAAAAACTGTTTTTT
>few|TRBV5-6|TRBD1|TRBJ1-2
CASSYYGTANYGYTF
TGTGCCAGCAGCTACTACGGGACAGCCAACTATGGCTACACCTTC
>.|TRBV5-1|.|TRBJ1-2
CASSTGVGYTF
TGCGCCAGCAGTACGGGGGTCGGCTACACCTTC
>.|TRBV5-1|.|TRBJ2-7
CASSLASSPFTTYEQYF
TGCGCCAGCAGCTTGGCCTCTTCTCCTTTCACAACCTACGAGCAGTACTTC
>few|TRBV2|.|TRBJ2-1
CASSVAGSYYNEQFF
TGTGCCAGCAGTGTGGCGGGGAGCTACTACAATGAGCAGTTCTTC
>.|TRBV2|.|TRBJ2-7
CASSGNYEQYF
TGTGCCAGCAGTGGCAACTACGAGCAGTACTTC
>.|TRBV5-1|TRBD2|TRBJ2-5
CASGPGRGGTQYF
TGCGCCAGCGGCCCCGGGAGGGGCGGGACCCAGTACTTC
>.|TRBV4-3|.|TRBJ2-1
CASSQDYRDWTYNEQFF
TGCGCCAGCAGCCAAGATTACAGGGATTGGACCTACAATGAGCAGTTCTTC
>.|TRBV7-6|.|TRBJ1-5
CASSLIGGSQPQHF
TGTGCCAGCAGCTTAATCGGGGGGAGTCAGCCCCAGCATTTT
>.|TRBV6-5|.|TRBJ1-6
CASTQGGNSPLHF
TGTGCCAGCACTCAAGGGGGGAATTCACCCCTCCACTTT
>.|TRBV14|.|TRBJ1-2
CASSQNRGNYGYTF
TGTGCCAGCAGCCAAAATCGGGGGAACTATGGCTACACCTTC
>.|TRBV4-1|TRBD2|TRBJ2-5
CASSQDASGRAETQYF
TGCGCCAGCAGCCAAGACGCAAGCGGGAGGGCAGAGACCCAGTACTTC
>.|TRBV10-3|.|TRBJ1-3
CATTDTISGNTIYF
TGTGCCACTACGGACACCATCTCTGGAAACACCATATATTTT
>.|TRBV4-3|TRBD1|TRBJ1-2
CASSQETLGRQGYGYTF
TGCGCCAGCAGCCAAGAGACCCTCGGGAGACAGGGCTATGGCTACACCTTC
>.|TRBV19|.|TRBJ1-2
CASSIYGNGYTF
TGTGCCAGTAGTATATATGGCAATGGCTACACCTTC
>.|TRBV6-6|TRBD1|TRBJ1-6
CASSPHRDRALTPLHF
TGTGCCAGCAGCCCTCACCGGGACAGGGCCCTTACCCCCCTCCACTTT
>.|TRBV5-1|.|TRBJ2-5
CASSLFAMRETQYF
TGCGCCAGCAGCTTGTTTGCCATGCGAGAGACCCAGTACTTC
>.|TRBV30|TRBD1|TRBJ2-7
CAGQPGQAPYEQYF
TGTGCCGGACAACCGGGACAGGCTCCCTACGAGCAGTACTTC
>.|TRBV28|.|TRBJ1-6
CASNERGDSPLHF
TGTGCCAGCAACGAACGGGGAGATTCACCCCTCCACTTT